A selection of T cell receptor beta chains follows, all from one sample in a study of vaccination and CD4 T cells after COVID-19. TCRdb recomputed calls from the PCR reads with MiXCR, one row per CDR3 protein. The sample has about 18,000 distinct CDR3 sequences; about 59% are singletons. The sample was CD4+ T cells from blood, taken before SARS-CoV-2 vaccination. These receptors were collected from a human donor who had recovered from COVID-19. Each CDR3 is given with its conserved first and last residue. A D gene is named only where the DNA matches it firmly. Part of the rows lack a size; the others show once, few, many or a class for expanded clones.

v_gene	d_gene	j_gene	abundance	CDR3nt	CDR3aa
TRBV15	TRBD2	TRBJ2-4	-	TGTGCCACCAGCAGAGGGACTAGCGGGAGTGGTGTGGGCAAAAACATTCAGTACTTC	CATSRGTSGSGVGKNIQYF
TRBV7-3	TRBD1	TRBJ1-5	-	TGTGCCAGCAGCTCCGGGACAGCTTATAGCAATCAGCCCCAGCATTTT	CASSSGTAYSNQPQHF
TRBV6-5	TRBD2	TRBJ2-2	-	TGTGCCAGCAGTTCTCCCGGGAGGGACACCGGGGAGCTGTTTTTT	CASSSPGRDTGELFF
TRBV20-1	TRBD2	TRBJ2-3	-	TGCAGTGCTCTCCGAACCGGGACTATTGCAGATACGCAGTATTTT	CSALRTGTIADTQYF
TRBV4-2	TRBD1	TRBJ1-1	-	TGTGCCAGCACCCGGGGACAGGAAGCTTTCTTT	CASTRGQEAFF
TRBV19	-	TRBJ1-2	-	TGTGCCAGTACCCGACGGGACGGGGACTATGGCTACACCTTC	CASTRRDGDYGYTF
TRBV19	-	TRBJ1-5	few	TGTGCCAGTAGCCACCCCGGGCAGCCCCAGCATTTT	CASSHPGQPQHF
TRBV7-9	TRBD2	TRBJ2-5	few	TGTGCCAGCAGCCGCCCCCTCACTAGCGGGAAAGAGACCCAGTACTTC	CASSRPLTSGKETQYF
TRBV6-2/TRBV6-3	TRBD2	TRBJ2-3	-	TGTGCCAGCAGTTACTCCAGGGAAGCGGGAGGGCCAGCTTTT	CASSYSREAGGPAF
TRBV2	TRBD1	TRBJ1-1	few	TGTGCCAGCATTGACAGGGGGGGACAGAACACTGAAGCTTTCTTT	CASIDRGGQNTEAFF
TRBV7-8	TRBD2	TRBJ2-1	-	TGTGCCAGCAGCCTCAGGACTAGCCAGTCCTTC	CASSLRTSQSF
TRBV15	-	TRBJ1-1	-	TGTGCCACCAGCAGAGTTTCGGACAGCGAAGCTTTCTTT	CATSRVSDSEAFF
TRBV6-1	TRBD1	TRBJ1-2	-	TGTGCCAGCAGGCCCGGGACAGGGGGCAGCTATGGCTACACCTTC	CASRPGTGGSYGYTF
TRBV20-1	TRBD1	TRBJ1-6	-	TGCAGTGCTAGGGAGACAGGGTTTTTGGGTAATTCACCCCTCCACTTT	CSARETGFLGNSPLHF
TRBV20-1	TRBD1	TRBJ1-5	-	TGCAGTGCTAGAGATCAACAGGGGTACGGCAATCAGCCCCAGCATTTT	CSARDQQGYGNQPQHF
TRBV6-1	-	TRBJ2-7	-	TGTGCCAGCAGCCCTGGGTTCCACGAGCAGTACTTC	CASSPGFHEQYF
TRBV20-1	-	TRBJ2-3	-	TGCAGTGCTAGAGTCGGATCGGCAGCCGATACGCAGTATTTT	CSARVGSAADTQYF
TRBV6-1	TRBD2	TRBJ2-7	once	TGTGCCAGCAGCCTTTTTTTGGCGGGGGGCTCCTACGAGCAGTACTTC	CASSLFLAGGSYEQYF
TRBV5-4	-	TRBJ2-5	-	TGTGCCAGCAGCCCGAATCGAGAGACCCAGTACTTC	CASSPNRETQYF
TRBV7-8	-	TRBJ2-2	once	TGTGCCAGCAGCCCCCTGGCGACGAACACCGGGGAGCTGTTTTTT	CASSPLATNTGELFF
TRBV2	-	TRBJ1-6	-	TGTGCCACCAAAGAGGGGACATCGGTTGAACCCCTCCACTTT	CATKEGTSVEPLHF
TRBV24-1	TRBD1	TRBJ1-6	-	TGTGCCACCAGTGATTCGGTCGGCAGGGGGTCTTCACCCCTCCACTTT	CATSDSVGRGSSPLHF
TRBV6-2/TRBV6-3	-	TRBJ1-2	few	TGTGCCAGCAGCCAGGAACAGGAGAGCTATGGCTACACCTTC	CASSQEQESYGYTF
TRBV28	TRBD2	TRBJ2-5	-	TGTGCCACCGAGCGGGAGTGGGGGGAGACCCAGTACTTC	CATEREWGETQYF
TRBV7-9	-	TRBJ1-1	-	TGTGCCAGCAGCCCCGCGAGGGAGGCGAACACTGAAGCTTTCTTT	CASSPAREANTEAFF
TRBV20-1	TRBD2	TRBJ2-7	-	TGCAGTGCTAGAGAAGGGACTAGCGCTTCCTACGAGCAGTACTTC	CSAREGTSASYEQYF
TRBV7-2	-	TRBJ2-7	-	TGTGCCAGCAGCTTTGGTGCTCTGTCTGCCTACGAGCAGTACTTC	CASSFGALSAYEQYF
TRBV4-1	-	TRBJ2-7	-	TGCGCCAGCAGCCAAAGCCGGACTACTCCCTACGAGCAGTACTTC	CASSQSRTTPYEQYF
TRBV11-1	-	TRBJ2-5	-	TGTGCCAGCAGCTTAGGTGGGAAACAAGAGACCCAGTACTTC	CASSLGGKQETQYF